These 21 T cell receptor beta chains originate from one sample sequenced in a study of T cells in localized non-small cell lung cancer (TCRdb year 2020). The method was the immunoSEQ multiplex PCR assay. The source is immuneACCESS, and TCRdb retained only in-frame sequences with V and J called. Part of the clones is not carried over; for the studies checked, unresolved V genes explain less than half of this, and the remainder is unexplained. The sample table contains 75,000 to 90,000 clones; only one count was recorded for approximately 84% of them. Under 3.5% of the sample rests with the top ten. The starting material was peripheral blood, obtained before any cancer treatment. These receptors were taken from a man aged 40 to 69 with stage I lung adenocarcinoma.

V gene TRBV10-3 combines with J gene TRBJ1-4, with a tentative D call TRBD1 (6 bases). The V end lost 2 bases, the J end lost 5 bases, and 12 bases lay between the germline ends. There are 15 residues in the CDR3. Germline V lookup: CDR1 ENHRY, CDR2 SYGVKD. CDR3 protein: CAISERGGPNEKLFF. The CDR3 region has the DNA TGTGCCATCAGTGAGAGGGGGGGTCCCAATGAAAAACTGTTTTTT.

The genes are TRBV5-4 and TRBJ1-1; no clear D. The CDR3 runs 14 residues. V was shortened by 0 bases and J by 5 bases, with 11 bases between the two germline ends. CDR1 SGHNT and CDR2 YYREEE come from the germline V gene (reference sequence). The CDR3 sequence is CASSLGGQLTEAFF. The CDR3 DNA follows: TGTGCCAGCAGCTTGGGTGGCCAGCTTACTGAAGCTTTCTTT.

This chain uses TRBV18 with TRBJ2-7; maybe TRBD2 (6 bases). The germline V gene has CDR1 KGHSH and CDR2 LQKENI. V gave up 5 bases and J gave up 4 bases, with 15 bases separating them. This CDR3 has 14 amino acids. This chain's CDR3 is CASSSPLAAYEQYF. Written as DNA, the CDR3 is TGTGCCAGCTCATCCCCCTTAGCGGCATACGAGCAGTACTTC.

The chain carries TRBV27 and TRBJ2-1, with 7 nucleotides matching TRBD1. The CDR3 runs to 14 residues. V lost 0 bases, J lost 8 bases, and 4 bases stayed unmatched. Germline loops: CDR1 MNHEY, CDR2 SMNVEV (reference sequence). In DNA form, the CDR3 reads TGTGCCAGCAGTTTATCAAGAGGGGGCGATGAGCAGTTCTTC. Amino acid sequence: CASSLSRGGDEQFF.

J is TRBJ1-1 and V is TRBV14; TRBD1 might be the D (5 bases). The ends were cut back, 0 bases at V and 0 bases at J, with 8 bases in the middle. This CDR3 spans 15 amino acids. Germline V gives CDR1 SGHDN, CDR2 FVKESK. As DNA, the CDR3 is TGTGCCAGCAGCCAAGAAAGGGGCTTGAACACTGAAGCTTTCTTT. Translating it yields CASSQERGLNTEAFF. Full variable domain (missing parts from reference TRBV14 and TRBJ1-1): EAGVTQFPSHSVIEKGQTVTLRCDPISGHDNLYWYRRVMGKEIKFLLHFVKESKQDESGMPNNRFLAERTGGTYSTLKVQPAELEDSGVYFCASSQERGLNTEAFFGQGTRLTVV.

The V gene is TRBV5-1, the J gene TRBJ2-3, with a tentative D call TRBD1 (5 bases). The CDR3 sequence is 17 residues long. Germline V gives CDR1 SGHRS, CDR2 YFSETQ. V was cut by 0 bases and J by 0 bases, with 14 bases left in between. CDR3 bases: TGCGCCAGCAGCTTGGTCCTCAGGGCTTCTAGCACAGATACGCAGTATTTT. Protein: CASSLVLRASSTDTQYF.

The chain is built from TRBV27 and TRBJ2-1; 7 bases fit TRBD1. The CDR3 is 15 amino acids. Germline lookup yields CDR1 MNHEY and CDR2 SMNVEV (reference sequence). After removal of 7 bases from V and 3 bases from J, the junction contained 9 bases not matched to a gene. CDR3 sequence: CASIPTGRGYNEQFF. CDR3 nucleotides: TGTGCCAGCATTCCGACAGGGAGAGGCTACAATGAGCAGTTCTTC.

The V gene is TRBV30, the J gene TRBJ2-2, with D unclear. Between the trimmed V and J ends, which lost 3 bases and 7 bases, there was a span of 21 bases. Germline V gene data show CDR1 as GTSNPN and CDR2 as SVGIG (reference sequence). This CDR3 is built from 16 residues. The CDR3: CAWRKGTALFVGELFF. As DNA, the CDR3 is TGTGCCTGGAGAAAGGGAACAGCCCTTTTTGTCGGGGAGCTGTTTTTT.

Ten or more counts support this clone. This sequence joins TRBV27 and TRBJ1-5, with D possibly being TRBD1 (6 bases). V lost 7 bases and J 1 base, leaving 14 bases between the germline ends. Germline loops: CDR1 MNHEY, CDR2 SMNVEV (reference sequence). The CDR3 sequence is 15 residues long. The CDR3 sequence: CASKNREESNQPQHF. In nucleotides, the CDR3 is TGTGCCAGCAAAAACAGGGAAGAGAGCAATCAGCCCCAGCATTTT.

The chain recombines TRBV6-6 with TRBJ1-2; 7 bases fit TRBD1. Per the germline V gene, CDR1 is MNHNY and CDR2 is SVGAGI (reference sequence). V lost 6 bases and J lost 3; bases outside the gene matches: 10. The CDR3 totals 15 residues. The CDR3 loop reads CASSPRDSLYYGYTF. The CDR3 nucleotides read TGTGCCAGCAGCCCGCGGGACAGCTTATACTATGGCTACACCTTC.

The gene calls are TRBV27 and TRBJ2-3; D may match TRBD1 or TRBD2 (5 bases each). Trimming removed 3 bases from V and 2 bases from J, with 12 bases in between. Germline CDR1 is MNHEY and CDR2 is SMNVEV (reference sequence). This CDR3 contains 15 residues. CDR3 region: CASSLEAGPTDTQYF. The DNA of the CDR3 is TGTGCCAGCAGTTTGGAGGCAGGGCCCACAGATACGCAGTATTTT.

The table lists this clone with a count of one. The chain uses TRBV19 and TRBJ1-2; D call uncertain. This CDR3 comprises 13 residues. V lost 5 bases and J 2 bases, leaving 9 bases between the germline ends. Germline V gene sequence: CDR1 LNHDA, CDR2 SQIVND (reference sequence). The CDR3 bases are TGTGCCAGTAGTTGGACGGCGAACTATGGCTACACCTTC. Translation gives CASSWTANYGYTF.

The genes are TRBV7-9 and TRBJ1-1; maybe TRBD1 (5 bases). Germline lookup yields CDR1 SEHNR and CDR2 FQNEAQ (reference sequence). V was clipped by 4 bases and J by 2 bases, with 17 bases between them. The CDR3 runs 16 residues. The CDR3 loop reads CASSSREGDLNTEAFF. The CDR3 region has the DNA TGTGCCAGCAGCTCACGGGAAGGGGACTTAAACACTGAAGCTTTCTTT.

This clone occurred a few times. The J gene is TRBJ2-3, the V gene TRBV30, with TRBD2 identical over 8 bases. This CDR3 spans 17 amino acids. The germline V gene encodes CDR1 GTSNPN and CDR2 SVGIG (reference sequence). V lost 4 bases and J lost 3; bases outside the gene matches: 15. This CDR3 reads CAWTRAGEGVGTDTQYF. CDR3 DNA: TGTGCCTGGACCAGAGCGGGAGAGGGGGTGGGGACAGATACGCAGTATTTT.

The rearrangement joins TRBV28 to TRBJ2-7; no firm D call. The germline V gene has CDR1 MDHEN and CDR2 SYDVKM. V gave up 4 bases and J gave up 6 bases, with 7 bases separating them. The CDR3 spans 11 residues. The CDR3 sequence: CASSSQPEQYF. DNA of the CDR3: TGTGCCAGCAGTTCGCAGCCCGAGCAGTACTTC.

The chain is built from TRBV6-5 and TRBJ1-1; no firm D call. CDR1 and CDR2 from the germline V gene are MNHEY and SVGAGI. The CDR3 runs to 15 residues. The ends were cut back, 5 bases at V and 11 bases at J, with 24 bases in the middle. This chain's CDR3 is CASSRQFTAWMNAFF. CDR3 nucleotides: TGTGCCAGCAGTAGGCAGTTCACAGCCTGGATGAACGCTTTCTTT.

CDR3 amino acids: CASSLGTSQYNEQFF. DNA for the CDR3: TGTGCCAGCAGCTTAGGGACTAGCCAATACAATGAGCAGTTCTTC. The rearrangement links TRBV7-9 to TRBJ2-1, with 8 bases fitting TRBD2. CDR1 and CDR2 from the germline V gene are SEHNR and FQNEAQ (reference sequence). This CDR3 has 15 amino acids. Losses at the gene ends were 1 base for V and 4 bases for J; bases not matched to a gene: 3.

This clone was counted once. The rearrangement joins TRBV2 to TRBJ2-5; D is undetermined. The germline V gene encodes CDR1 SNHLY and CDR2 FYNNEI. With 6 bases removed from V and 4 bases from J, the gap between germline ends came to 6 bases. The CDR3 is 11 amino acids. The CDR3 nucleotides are TGTGCCAGCAGAGAGTCAGAGACCCAGTACTTC. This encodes CASRESETQYF.

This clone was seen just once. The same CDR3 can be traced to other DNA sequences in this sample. The CDR3 reads CASSLQGYTGELFF. The DNA of the CDR3 is TGTGCCAGCAGCTTGCAGGGCTACACCGGGGAGCTGTTTTTT. The chain uses TRBV7-2 and TRBJ2-2, with a weak D call TRBD1 (5 bases). The V gene's germline CDR1 is SGHTA and CDR2 FQGNSA. Trimming left V 3 bases short and J 3 bases short, with 8 bases between. The CDR3 runs 14 residues.

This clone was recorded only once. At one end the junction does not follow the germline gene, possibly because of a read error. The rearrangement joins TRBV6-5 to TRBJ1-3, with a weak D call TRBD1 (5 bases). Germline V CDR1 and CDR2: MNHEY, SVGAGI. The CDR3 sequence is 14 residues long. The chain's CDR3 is CSSRLGGSGNTIYF. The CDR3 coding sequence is TGTTCCAGCAGACTCGGGGGTTCTGGAAACACCATATATTTT.

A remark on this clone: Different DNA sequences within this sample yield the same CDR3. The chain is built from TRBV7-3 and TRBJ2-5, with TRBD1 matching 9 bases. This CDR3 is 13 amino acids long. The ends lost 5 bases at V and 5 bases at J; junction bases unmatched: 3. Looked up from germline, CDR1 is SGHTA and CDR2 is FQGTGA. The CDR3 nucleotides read TGTGCCAGCAGCACAGGGGGCGGGGAGACCCAGTACTTC. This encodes CASSTGGGETQYF.